Listed below are T cell receptor beta chains from one sample, sequenced in a study of T-cell memory formation after mild COVID-19. In TCRdb, the 5' RACE reads were re-called with MiXCR into one record per CDR3 protein. Counted here are about 410,000 distinct CDR3 sequences, 18% occurring once; the ten biggest clones make up 20% to 25%. Sequencing used PBMCs or a T cell subset sorted from them (not recorded which). All receptors derive from a man between 18 and 29 years old who had mild COVID-19 (a few samples of this study predate the infection). Cell type and time point are not known. Both conserved end residues are part of each CDR3. Fields, in order: clone size, V gene, D gene, J gene, CDR3 DNA, CDR3 protein. D genes are given only for firm matches. The size field is filled for only some rows; it gives once, few, many or a size class.

few	TRBV4-3	NA	TRBJ1-2	TGCGCCAGCAGCCAAGATGACAGGCGTTATGGCTACACCTTC	CASSQDDRRYGYTF
few	TRBV20-1	NA	TRBJ2-3	TGCAGTGCTAGGGACCTGGGGGGGGCAACCACAGATACGCAGTATTTT	CSARDLGGATTDTQYF
NA	TRBV9	NA	TRBJ2-3	TGTGCCAGCAGCGTAGACCAGCGGCGCACAGATACGCAGTATTTT	CASSVDQRRTDTQYF
NA	TRBV9	TRBD1	TRBJ2-1	TGTGCCAGCAGGCGATCTACAGGGGCTATCAATGAGCAGTTCTTC	CASRRSTGAINEQFF
NA	TRBV18	TRBD1	TRBJ2-7	TGTGCCAGCTCACGATTCACCGGGACAGGAATAACCTACGAGCAGTACTTC	CASSRFTGTGITYEQYF
NA	TRBV30	NA	TRBJ1-6	TGTGCCTGGAGTGTCGTGAGGGGACCCCTCCACTTT	CAWSVVRGPLHF
NA	TRBV7-2	NA	TRBJ1-4	TGTGCCAGCAGCTTTGCGGGGGCAGGGAAAAAACTGTTTTTT	CASSFAGAGKKLFF
NA	TRBV4-1	TRBD2	TRBJ2-7	TGCGCCAGCAGGTTAAGGACTAGCGGGGGCTCCTACGAGCAGTACTTC	CASRLRTSGGSYEQYF
NA	TRBV6-2/TRBV6-3	TRBD2	TRBJ2-7	TGTGCCAGCAGTTTGGCCCGTATAGCGGGAAGCTCCTACGAGCAGTACTTC	CASSLARIAGSSYEQYF
many	TRBV4-1	NA	TRBJ1-3	TGCGCCAGCAGCTTTCGGGTGCTAACTGGAAACACCATATATTTT	CASSFRVLTGNTIYF
NA	TRBV11-2	NA	TRBJ2-2	TGTGCCAGCAGCTTAGATGGCCTAGATATGAACACCGGGGAGCTGTTTTTT	CASSLDGLDMNTGELFF
NA	TRBV7-9	NA	TRBJ2-1	TGTGCCAGCAGCCCACCCGTCGGGCTCAATGAGCAGTTCTTC	CASSPPVGLNEQFF
NA	TRBV7-9	NA	TRBJ2-1	TGTGCCAGCAGCTCCCGTGATATTCGAGACAGCCCAAGCTCCTACAATGAGCAGTTCTTC	CASSSRDIRDSPSSYNEQFF
NA	TRBV3-1	NA	TRBJ2-4	TGTGCCAGCAGCCAAATTGGGGCAGCCAAAAACATTCAGTACTTC	CASSQIGAAKNIQYF
few	TRBV5-1	NA	TRBJ2-7	TGCGCCAGCAGCCCCTACCGACAGGGAGGATCCTACGAGCAGTACTTC	CASSPYRQGGSYEQYF
few	TRBV7-9	TRBD2	TRBJ2-1	TGTGCCAGCAGCTTCACGGGACTAGCTTACAATGAGCAGTTCTTC	CASSFTGLAYNEQFF
few	TRBV6-6	TRBD2	TRBJ2-5	TGTGCCAGCAGCCCGACGACTAGCGGGGGACAAGAGACCCAGTACTTC	CASSPTTSGGQETQYF
few	TRBV15	NA	TRBJ1-1	TGTGCCACCAGCAGAGTTGGTCAGGGCTCTGAAGCTTTCTTT	CATSRVGQGSEAFF
few	TRBV4-1	TRBD1	TRBJ1-2	TGCGCCAGCAGCCAAGAACTGGACAGGGTCTATGGCTACACCTTC	CASSQELDRVYGYTF
few	TRBV5-1	NA	TRBJ1-4	TGCGCCAGCAGCTTGGCCGGGTCAGGAATAGAAAAACTGTTTTTT	CASSLAGSGIEKLFF
few	TRBV9	NA	TRBJ2-2	TGTGCCAGCACGGAAGACGGGAGAACCGGGGAGCTGTTTTTT	CASTEDGRTGELFF
few	TRBV5-1	NA	TRBJ1-4	TGCGCCAGTGGAAGGAACGGGGGACCAAATGAAAAACTGTTTTTT	CASGRNGGPNEKLFF
NA	TRBV7-2	NA	TRBJ1-2	TGTGCCAGCAGCTTAGGGACGAGCTATGGCTACACCTTC	CASSLGTSYGYTF
many	TRBV5-1	NA	TRBJ2-7	TGCGCCAGCAGCTTGGGATGGGCGTCTGGGGGGAAGGACGAGCAGTACTTC	CASSLGWASGGKDEQYF
NA	TRBV7-9	NA	TRBJ1-4	TGTGCCAGCAGCTTATCAGGGTTGAGTGAAAAACTGTTTTTT	CASSLSGLSEKLFF
NA	TRBV7-2	TRBD2	TRBJ2-3	TGTGCCAGCAGCTCCTTTCTAGCGGGGGCCACAGATACGCAGTATTTT	CASSSFLAGATDTQYF
NA	TRBV6-6	TRBD1	TRBJ2-4	TGTGCCAGCAGCTCCGGGACAGGGGGAAACATTCAGTACTTC	CASSSGTGGNIQYF